These 14 T cell receptor beta chains originate from one sample sequenced in a study of Graves' ophthalmopathy and Graves' hyperthyroidism (dated by TCRdb to 2017 to 2018). TCRdb shows the sequencer as Illumina HiSeq 2000. For repertoire sequencing, TCR beta CDR3 regions were amplified from RNA transcripts. The first round was an RT-PCR using HTBI primers with the Qiagen OneStep RT-PCR kit, and this first round was followed by a second-round multiplex PCR, then size selection and purification. The public sequencing data were trimmed at Q25 with fastp and processed into clonotypes with MiXCR by TCRdb, which kept only in-frame beta chains. Identical CDR3 protein sequences are pooled into one entry, listed with their most common genes and DNA. The sample table holds hundreds of thousands of distinct CDR3 sequences, of which under 50% were seen once. More than 2.5% of the sample rests with the top ten.

Sequenced sample: peripheral blood. These receptors were obtained from an adult man with Graves' ophthalmopathy.

This clonotype occurred many times. The chain combines TRBV5-8 with TRBJ1-4; D not resolved. Looked up from germline, CDR1 is SGHTS and CDR2 is YDEGEE. The length of the CDR3 is 15 residues. Trimming pared 4 bases from V and 1 base from J, leaving 11 bases between. This CDR3 is CASSVQFGTNEKLFF. The CDR3, as DNA: TGTGCCAGCAGCGTACAATTCGGAACTAATGAAAAACTGTTTTTT.

At least ten counts were recorded for this clonotype. The rearrangement joins TRBV12-3 or TRBV12-4 to TRBJ2-7; tentatively, D is TRBD1 or TRBD2 (6 bases each). CDR3 length equals 14 residues. Trimming shortened V by 2 bases and J by 5 bases, and 13 bases separated the two germline ends. CDR3 sequence (DNA): TGTGCCAGCAGTTTACGCAGGGGAGGCAACGAGCAGTACTTC. Residues: CASSLRRGGNEQYF.

The chain is built from TRBV15 and TRBJ1-4; D might be TRBD1 (6 bases). This CDR3 has 16 amino acids. With 3 bases removed from V and 3 bases from J, the gap between germline ends came to 14 bases. Looked up from germline, CDR1 is LNHNV and CDR2 is YYDKDF (reference sequence). The CDR3 is CATSSAGAWSNEKLFF. In DNA, the CDR3 is TGTGCCACCAGCAGCGCAGGGGCATGGTCTAATGAAAAACTGTTTTTT.

This clonotype occurred many times. V usage is TRBV11-2 and J usage is TRBJ2-7; a weak D match, TRBD1 (6 bases). Germline V gene sequence: CDR1 SGHAT, CDR2 FQNNGV. The CDR3 contains 14 residues. V was trimmed by 3 bases and J by 0 bases, leaving 9 bases between them. The CDR3 bases are TGTGCCAGCAGCTTTGGACAGATCTCCTACGAGCAGTACTTC. Encoded protein: CASSFGQISYEQYF.

This clonotype has only one observation. Relative to the germline gene, one junction end is altered; a read error may explain this. This sequence joins TRBV5-1 and TRBJ1-6; no clear D. The CDR3 contains 16 residues. Germline CDR1 reads SGHRS; CDR2 reads YFSETQ. The CDR3 DNA sequence: TGTGCCAGCAGACGAAGTAATCCGGGCGGAAATTCACCCCTCCACTTT. Translated, it gives CASRRSNPGGNSPLHF.

The V call is TRBV15, the J call TRBJ1-5; 7 nucleotides match TRBD1. Unmatched junction bases numbered 8, after V lost 3 bases and J lost 3 bases. There are 16 residues in the CDR3. From germline, CDR1 is LNHNV and CDR2 YYDKDF (reference sequence). CDR3 residues: CATSSPETGDNQPQHF. CDR3 sequence (DNA): TGTGCCACCAGCAGCCCCGAAACAGGGGACAATCAGCCCCAGCATTTT.

This clonotype has only a few counts. This chain uses TRBV20-1 with TRBJ2-7; D possibly corresponds to TRBD2 (5 bases). Trimming took off 6 bases at V and 1 base at J, with 19 bases between the two ends. Germline lookup yields CDR1 DFQATT and CDR2 SNEGSKA (reference sequence). CDR3 length: 15 amino acids. CDR3 amino acids: CSALQSGPRSYEQYF. Here the CDR3 DNA reads TGCAGTGCCCTACAAAGCGGTCCGCGTTCCTACGAGCAGTACTTC.

The chain uses TRBV2 and TRBJ1-2, with 9 bases lining up with TRBD1. The junction had 14 bases not matched to a gene; V was cut back by 6 bases and J by 3 bases. This CDR3 has 17 residues. Germline loops: CDR1 SNHLY, CDR2 FYNNEI. CDR3 bases: TGTGCCAGCAGCTCCCATCTGGGGGGACAGGGATACTATGGCTACACCTTC. Translation gives CASSSHLGGQGYYGYTF.

The rearrangement links TRBV9 to TRBJ1-1, with D possibly being TRBD1 (6 bases). Trimming cost V 1 base and J 7 bases, with 14 bases left between them. Germline CDR1 and CDR2: SGDLS and YYNGEE. This CDR3 is built from 14 residues. The CDR3, as DNA: TGTGCCAGCAGCGTATCCGGGGGGCTCAGTGAAGCTTTCTTT. As protein: CASSVSGGLSEAFF.

The V and J genes are TRBV25-1 and TRBJ1-5; the D is unclear. The CDR3 extends over 14 amino acids. Germline lookup yields CDR1 MGHDK and CDR2 SYGVNS. Between the trimmed V and J ends, which lost 3 bases and 6 bases, there was a span of 12 bases. CDR3 coding DNA: TGTGCCAGCAGTGATACATTTAGCCTTCAGCCCCAGCATTTT. As protein: CASSDTFSLQPQHF.

This clonotype has a handful of counts. The chain joins TRBV4-3 to TRBJ2-7; 7 bases are shared with TRBD1. Losses at the gene ends were 6 bases for V and 2 bases for J; bases not matched to a gene: 10. The CDR3 length is 15 residues. In germline, CDR1 is LGHNA, CDR2 YSLEER. The CDR3 DNA reads as TGCGCCAGCAGACTACCCGGGACAGAGACCTACGAGCAGTACTTC. Protein: CASRLPGTETYEQYF.

This clonotype was observed many times. The chain employs TRBV9 and TRBJ2-7; TRBD1 aligns across 8 bases. This CDR3 contains 14 residues. Germline V lookup: CDR1 SGDLS, CDR2 YYNGEE. The V segment lost 4 bases and the J segment 3 bases; nucleotides outside the gene matches: 6. The CDR3: CASSPTGQDYEQYF. The CDR3 bases are TGTGCCAGCAGCCCGACGGGACAGGACTACGAGCAGTACTTC.

This clonotype was detected ten times or more. The CDR3 region has the DNA TGTGCCAGCAGAGCACAAGCTAACTATGGCTACACCTTC. Its translation: CASRAQANYGYTF. This rearrangement joins TRBV5-4 to TRBJ1-2, with D hard to call. In germline, CDR1 is SGHNT, CDR2 YYREEE (reference sequence). Trimming shortened V by 5 bases and J by 0 bases, and 8 bases separated the two germline ends. CDR3 length equals 13 residues.

The chain recombines TRBV7-6 with TRBJ2-7; 12 nucleotides match TRBD2. J lost 0 bases, V lost 2 bases, and 5 bases had no gene match. The CDR3 contains 17 residues. Germline CDR1 and CDR2: SGHVS and FNYEAQ. Here the CDR3 reads CASSLISTSGSSYEQYF. CDR3 DNA sequence: TGTGCCAGCAGCTTAATTTCGACTAGCGGGAGCTCCTACGAGCAGTACTTC.